The 16 T cell receptor beta chains in this list originate from one sample, sequenced in a study of Graves' ophthalmopathy and Graves' hyperthyroidism. The authors amplified TCR beta CDR3 regions from RNA transcripts. Second-round multiplex PCR came after first-round RT-PCR with HTBI primers. TCRdb passed the multiplex PCR reads through MiXCR, listing each CDR3 protein once. The sample records roughly 500,000 distinct CDR3 sequences, around 15% being singletons. What was sequenced was blood. The origin of the receptors is a woman aged 25 to 45 with Graves' ophthalmopathy.

The V call is TRBV15, the J call TRBJ2-5, with D tentatively TRBD2 (5 bases). CDR1 is LNHNV and CDR2 is YYDKDF in the germline V gene (reference sequence). The CDR3 loop spans 12 amino acids. Trimming pared 1 base from V and 5 bases from J, leaving 5 bases between. CDR3 region: CATSRAGETQYF. The DNA of the CDR3 is TGTGCCACCAGCAGAGCGGGGGAGACCCAGTACTTC.

Ten or more counts support this clonotype. V and J are TRBV19 and TRBJ1-1; no clear D gene. V lost 5 bases and J lost 0, with 22 bases in between. The CDR3 extends over 18 amino acids. Germline V CDR1 and CDR2: LNHDA, SQIVND (reference sequence). The CDR3, as DNA: TGTGCCAGTAGTGGGTACCGGACGGGCCGAATGATGAACACTGAAGCTTTCTTT. Its translation is CASSGYRTGRMMNTEAFF. Using reference TRBV19 and TRBJ1-1 for the parts outside the CDR3, the full variable domain is DGGITQSPKYLFRKEGQNVTLSCEQNLNHDAMYWYRQDPGQGLRLIYYSQIVNDFQKGDIAEGYSVSREKKESFPLTVTSAQKNPTAFYLCASSGYRTGRMMNTEAFFGQGTRLTVV.

This clonotype was counted at least ten times. This sequence joins TRBV30 and TRBJ1-1, with D tentatively TRBD1 (6 bases). This CDR3 is built from 12 residues. Trimming left V 8 bases short and J 5 bases short, with 15 bases between. Per the germline V gene, CDR1 is GTSNPN and CDR2 is SVGIG (reference sequence). CDR3 nucleotide sequence: TGTGCCCGAGGGGGGGGCAGGACTGAAGCTTTCTTT. The encoded protein is CARGGGRTEAFF.

This clonotype showed up many times. This chain joins TRBV6-1 and TRBJ1-5; 9 nucleotides align to TRBD1. The germline V gene has CDR1 MNHNS and CDR2 SASEGT. The CDR3 contains 15 residues. J gave up 3 bases and V 9 bases, and 9 bases lay outside the gene matches. CDR3 sequence (DNA): TGTGCCAGTACCGGGACAGGGCGTTTCAATCAGCCCCAGCATTTT. Residues: CASTGTGRFNQPQHF.

This clonotype occurred many times. The genes are TRBV4-1 and TRBJ1-2; D unresolved. The CDR3 spans 15 residues. Between the trimmed V and J ends, which lost 0 bases and 3 bases, there was a span of 11 bases. Germline CDR1 MGHRA, CDR2 YSYEKL. The CDR3 nucleotides read TGCGCCAGCAGCCAAGAGAGTGGGCGGGACTATGGCTACACCTTC. Encoded protein: CASSQESGRDYGYTF.

This clonotype was counted ten times or more. V and J are TRBV5-1 and TRBJ1-1; TRBD1 might be the D (6 bases). This CDR3 is 15 amino acids long. With 5 bases removed from V and 0 bases from J, the gap between germline ends came to 14 bases. CDR1 and CDR2 from the germline V gene are SGHRS and YFSETQ. The CDR3 loop is CASRPNGQMNTEAFF. CDR3 nucleotide sequence: TGCGCCAGCAGGCCGAACGGACAGATGAACACTGAAGCTTTCTTT.

This clonotype has a count of ten or more. J is TRBJ2-2 and V is TRBV10-1; D is unclear. V lost 2 bases to trimming and J lost 5 bases, with 9 bases between them. Per the germline V gene, CDR1 is WNHNN and CDR2 is SYGVQD (reference sequence). CDR3 length equals 14 residues. For the CDR3, the DNA is TGCGCCAGCAGTGAGGGAGACGTTACCGGGGAGCTGTTTTTT. Translated, it gives CASSEGDVTGELFF.

This clonotype has a count of ten or more. The V and J genes are TRBV6-1 and TRBJ1-2; TRBD1 matches at 7 bases. J lost 8 bases, V lost 0 bases, and 6 bases had no gene match. The CDR3 has 14 residues. In germline, CDR1 is MNHNS, CDR2 SASEGT. The CDR3 loop reads CASSEAVRGNGYTF. DNA for the CDR3: TGTGCCAGCAGTGAAGCGGTCAGGGGGAACGGCTACACCTTC.

This clonotype has just a few counts. The chain employs TRBV5-1 and TRBJ2-7; D uncertain. Trimming shortened V by 6 bases and J by 5 bases, and 15 bases separated the two germline ends. Germline CDR1 SGHRS, CDR2 YFSETQ. CDR3 length equals 13 residues. The CDR3 region has the DNA TGCGCCAGCACCCTCGGGCCCCGCGACGAGCAGTACTTC. This codes for CASTLGPRDEQYF.

This clonotype was counted many times. The chain joins TRBV11-2 to TRBJ1-2, with 9 nucleotides matching TRBD1. The CDR3 loop spans 14 amino acids. The V gene end was trimmed by 4 bases and the J gene end by 4 bases; junction bases not matched to a gene: 4. Germline CDR1 SGHAT, CDR2 FQNNGV. DNA for the CDR3: TGTGCCAGCAGCTGGGACAGGGACGTCTATGGCTACACCTTC. Translating it yields CASSWDRDVYGYTF.

This clonotype was observed at least ten times. The genes are TRBV2 and TRBJ1-5; D call uncertain. V was cut by 2 bases and J by 3 bases, with 11 bases left in between. Germline-derived CDR1 and CDR2 are SNHLY and FYNNEI. This CDR3 spans 15 amino acids. CDR3 residues: CASSEWSEYNQPQHF. DNA for the CDR3: TGTGCCAGCAGTGAATGGTCGGAGTACAATCAGCCCCAGCATTTT.

This clonotype was detected many times. DNA for the CDR3: TGCAGTGCCTCGGAAGCGAGGCCAGAGACCCAGTACTTC. Translated, it gives CSASEARPETQYF. The rearrangement links TRBV20-1 to TRBJ2-5, with unresolved D. V was cut by 6 bases and J by 4 bases, with 15 bases left in between. The germline V gene has CDR1 DFQATT and CDR2 SNEGSKA (reference sequence). The CDR3 extends over 13 amino acids.

The rearrangement links TRBV3-1 to TRBJ2-3, with D tentatively TRBD2 (5 bases). The CDR3 runs to 16 residues. The germline V gene has CDR1 LGHDT and CDR2 YNNKEL (reference sequence). Trimming left V 1 base short and J 1 base short, with 12 bases between. The CDR3 bases are TGTGCCAGCAGCCAAGGAGTGGGCGGGCGCACAGATACGCAGTATTTT. Translation gives CASSQGVGGRTDTQYF.

The rearrangement links TRBV6-1 to TRBJ1-1; the D is unclear. Trimming removed 2 bases at V and 10 bases at J, with 8 bases between. Germline V gene data show CDR1 as MNHNS and CDR2 as SASEGT. The CDR3 length is 11 residues. The CDR3 here is CASSELWGAFF. In DNA, the CDR3 is TGTGCCAGCAGTGAACTCTGGGGAGCTTTCTTT.

This clonotype was seen many times. The chain links TRBV20-1 to TRBJ2-5, with D possibly TRBD2 on 6 matching bases. The CDR3 is made up of 15 amino acids. Germline CDR1 reads DFQATT; CDR2 reads SNEGSKA (reference sequence). Trimming cost V 5 bases and J 5 bases, with 21 bases left between them. The CDR3 sequence: CSADSGTGLRETQYF. In DNA, the CDR3 is TGCAGTGCTGACTCCGGGACTGGCCTGAGGGAGACCCAGTACTTC.

In its sample, this clonotype was seen many times. The chain combines TRBV20-1 with TRBJ2-5; 9 bases agree with TRBD1. CDR1 DFQATT and CDR2 SNEGSKA come from the germline V gene (reference sequence). This CDR3 region has 16 residues. Unmatched junction bases numbered 11, after V lost 0 bases and J lost 6 bases. The CDR3 loop reads CSAREIGTGGVKTQYF. In nucleotides, the CDR3 is TGCAGTGCTAGAGAAATTGGAACAGGGGGCGTGAAGACCCAGTACTTC.